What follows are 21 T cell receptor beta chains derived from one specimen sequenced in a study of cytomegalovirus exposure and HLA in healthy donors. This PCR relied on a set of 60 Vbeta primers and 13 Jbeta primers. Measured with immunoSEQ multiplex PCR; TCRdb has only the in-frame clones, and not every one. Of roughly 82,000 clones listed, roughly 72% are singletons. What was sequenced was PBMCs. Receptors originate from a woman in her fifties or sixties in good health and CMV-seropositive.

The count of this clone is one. CDR3 nucleotide sequence: TGTGCCAGCAGCTTCGAACAGGGGGCTAGCAATCAGCCCCAGCATTTT. Translation: CASSFEQGASNQPQHF. The J gene is TRBJ1-5, the V gene TRBV7-2, with 9 nucleotides matching TRBD1. Germline V gene data show CDR1 as SGHTA and CDR2 as FQGNSA. The CDR3 extends over 16 amino acids. J was trimmed by 0 bases and V by 3 bases; bases with no gene match: 3.

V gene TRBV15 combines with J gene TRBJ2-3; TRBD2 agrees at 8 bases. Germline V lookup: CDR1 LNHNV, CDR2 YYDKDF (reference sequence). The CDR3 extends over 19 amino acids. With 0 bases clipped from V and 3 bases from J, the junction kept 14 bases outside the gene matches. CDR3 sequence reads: CATSRDLRVERGGTDTQYF. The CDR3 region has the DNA TGTGCCACCAGCAGAGATCTCCGGGTTGAGCGCGGGGGGACAGATACGCAGTATTTT.

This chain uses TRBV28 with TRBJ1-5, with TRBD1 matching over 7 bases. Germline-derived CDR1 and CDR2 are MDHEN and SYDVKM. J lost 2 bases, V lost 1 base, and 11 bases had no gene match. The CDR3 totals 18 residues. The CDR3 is CASSLSGTASWGNQPQHF. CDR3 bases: TGTGCCAGCAGTTTATCCGGGACAGCCTCATGGGGCAATCAGCCCCAGCATTTT. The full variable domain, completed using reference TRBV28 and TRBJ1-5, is DVKVTQSSRYLVKRTGEKVFLECVQDMDHENMFWYRQDPGLGLRLIYFSYDVKMKEKGDIPEGYSVSREKKERFSLILESASTNQTSMYLCASSLSGTASWGNQPQHFGDGTRLSIL.

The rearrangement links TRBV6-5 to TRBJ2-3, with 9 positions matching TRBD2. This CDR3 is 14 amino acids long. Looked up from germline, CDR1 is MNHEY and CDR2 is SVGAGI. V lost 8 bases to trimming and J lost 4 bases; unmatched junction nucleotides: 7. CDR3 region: CASCGRARADTQYF. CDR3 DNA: TGTGCCAGCTGCGGGAGGGCCAGGGCAGATACGCAGTATTTT.

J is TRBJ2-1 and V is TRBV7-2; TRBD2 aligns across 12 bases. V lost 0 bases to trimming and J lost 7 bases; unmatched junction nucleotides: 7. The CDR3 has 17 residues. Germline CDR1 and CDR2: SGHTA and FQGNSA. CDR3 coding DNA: TGTGCCAGCAGCTTAGCCCCTAGCGGGAGGGCGAGAAATGAGCAGTTCTTC. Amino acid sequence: CASSLAPSGRARNEQFF.

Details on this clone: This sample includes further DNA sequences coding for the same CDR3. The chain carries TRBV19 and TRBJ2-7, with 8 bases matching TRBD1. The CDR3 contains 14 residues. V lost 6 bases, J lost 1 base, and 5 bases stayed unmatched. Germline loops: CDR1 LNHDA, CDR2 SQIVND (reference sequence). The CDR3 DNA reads TGTGCCAGTAGCCCCACAGGGGGGTCCTACGAGCAGTACTTC. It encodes CASSPTGGSYEQYF.

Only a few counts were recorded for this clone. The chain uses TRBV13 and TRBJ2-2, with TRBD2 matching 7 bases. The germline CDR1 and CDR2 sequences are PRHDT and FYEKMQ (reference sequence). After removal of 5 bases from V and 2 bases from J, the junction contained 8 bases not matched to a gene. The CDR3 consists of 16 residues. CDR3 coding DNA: TGTGCCAGCAGCAAGCGGACTAGGGCTAACACCGGGGAGCTGTTTTTT. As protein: CASSKRTRANTGELFF.

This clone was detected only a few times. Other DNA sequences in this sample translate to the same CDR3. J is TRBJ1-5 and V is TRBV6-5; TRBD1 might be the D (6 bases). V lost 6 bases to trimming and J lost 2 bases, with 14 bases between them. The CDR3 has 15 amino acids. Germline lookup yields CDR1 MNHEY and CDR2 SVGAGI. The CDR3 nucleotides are TGTGCCAGCAGCCTCGGGGCAGGGGGCAATCAGCCCCAGCATTTT. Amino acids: CASSLGAGGNQPQHF.

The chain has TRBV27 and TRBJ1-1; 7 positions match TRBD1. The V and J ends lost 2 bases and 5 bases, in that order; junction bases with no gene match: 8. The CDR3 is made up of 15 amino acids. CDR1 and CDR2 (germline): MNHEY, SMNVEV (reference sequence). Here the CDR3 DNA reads TGTGCCAGCAGTTTAACAGGGGCTGCGGGGACTGAAGCTTTCTTT. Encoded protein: CASSLTGAAGTEAFF.

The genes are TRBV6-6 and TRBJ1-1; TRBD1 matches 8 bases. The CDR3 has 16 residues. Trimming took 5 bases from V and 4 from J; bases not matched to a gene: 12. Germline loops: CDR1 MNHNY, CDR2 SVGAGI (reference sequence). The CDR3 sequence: CASSQNQGARTTEAFF. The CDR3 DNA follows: TGTGCCAGCAGTCAGAACCAGGGGGCGCGTACCACTGAAGCTTTCTTT.

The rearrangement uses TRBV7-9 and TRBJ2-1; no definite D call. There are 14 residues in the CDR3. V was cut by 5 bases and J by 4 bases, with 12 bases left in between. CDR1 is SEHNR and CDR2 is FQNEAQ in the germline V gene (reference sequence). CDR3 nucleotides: TGTGCCAGCAGCACACACATATCGTACAATGAGCAGTTCTTC. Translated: CASSTHISYNEQFF.

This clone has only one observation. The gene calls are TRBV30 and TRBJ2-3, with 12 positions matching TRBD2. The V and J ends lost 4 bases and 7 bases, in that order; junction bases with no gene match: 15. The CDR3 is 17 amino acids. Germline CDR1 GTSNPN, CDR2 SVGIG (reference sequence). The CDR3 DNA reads TGTGCCTGGAACCCCCCGCCTAGCGGGAGGGCAGCACATACGCAGTATTTT. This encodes CAWNPPPSGRAAHTQYF.

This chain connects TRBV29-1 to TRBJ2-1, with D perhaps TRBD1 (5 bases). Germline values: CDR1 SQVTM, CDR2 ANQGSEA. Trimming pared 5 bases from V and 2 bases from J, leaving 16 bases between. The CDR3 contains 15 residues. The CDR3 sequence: CSVSPGHRTYNEQFF. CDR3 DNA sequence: TGCAGCGTTTCCCCCGGACATCGGACCTACAATGAGCAGTTCTTC.

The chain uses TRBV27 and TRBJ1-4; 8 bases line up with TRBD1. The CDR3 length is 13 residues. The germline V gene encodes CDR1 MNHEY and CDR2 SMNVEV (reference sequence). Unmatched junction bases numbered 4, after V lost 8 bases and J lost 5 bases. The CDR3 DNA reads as TGTGCCAGCGCGGACAGGGAAAATGAAAAACTGTTTTTT. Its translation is CASADRENEKLFF. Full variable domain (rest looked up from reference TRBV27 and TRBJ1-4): EAQVTQNPRYLITVTGKKLTVTCSQNMNHEYMSWYRQDPGLGLRQIYYSMNVEVTDKGDVPEGYKVSRKEKRNFPLILESPSPNQTSLYFCASADRENEKLFFGSGTQLSVL.

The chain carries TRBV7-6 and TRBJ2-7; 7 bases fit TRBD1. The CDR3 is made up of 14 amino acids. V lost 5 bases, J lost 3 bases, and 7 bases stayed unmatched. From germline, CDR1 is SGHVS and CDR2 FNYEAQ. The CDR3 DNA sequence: TGTGCCAGCAGCAAAAGCTGGGACAGCTACGAGCAGTACTTC. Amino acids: CASSKSWDSYEQYF.

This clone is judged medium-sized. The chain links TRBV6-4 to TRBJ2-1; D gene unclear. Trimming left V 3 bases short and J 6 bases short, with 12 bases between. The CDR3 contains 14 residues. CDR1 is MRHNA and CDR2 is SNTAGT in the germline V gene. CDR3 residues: CASSESGQTNEQFF. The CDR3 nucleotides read TGTGCCAGCAGTGAGTCTGGGCAGACCAATGAGCAGTTCTTC.

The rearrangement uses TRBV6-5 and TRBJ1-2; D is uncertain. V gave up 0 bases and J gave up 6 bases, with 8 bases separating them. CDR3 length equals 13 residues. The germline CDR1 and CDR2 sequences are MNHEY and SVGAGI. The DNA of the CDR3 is TGTGCCAGCAGTTACTCCGACATGAATGGCTACACCTTC. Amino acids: CASSYSDMNGYTF.

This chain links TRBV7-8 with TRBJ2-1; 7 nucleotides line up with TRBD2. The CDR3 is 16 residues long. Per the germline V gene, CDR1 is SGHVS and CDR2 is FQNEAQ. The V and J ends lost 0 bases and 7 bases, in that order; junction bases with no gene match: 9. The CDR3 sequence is CASSLALRLAPNEQFF. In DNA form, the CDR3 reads TGTGCCAGCAGCTTAGCGCTGAGACTAGCCCCAAATGAGCAGTTCTTC.

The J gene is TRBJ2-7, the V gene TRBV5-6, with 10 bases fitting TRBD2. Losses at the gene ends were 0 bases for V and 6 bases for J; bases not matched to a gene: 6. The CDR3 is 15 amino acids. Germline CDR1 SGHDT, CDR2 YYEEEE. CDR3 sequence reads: CASSLEREGLGEQYF. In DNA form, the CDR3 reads TGTGCCAGCAGCTTGGAGCGGGAGGGCCTGGGCGAGCAGTACTTC.

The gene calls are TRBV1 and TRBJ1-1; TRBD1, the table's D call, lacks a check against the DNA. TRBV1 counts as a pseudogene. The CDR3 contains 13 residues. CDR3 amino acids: CTSSRRGNTEAFF. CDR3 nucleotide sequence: TGCACCAGCAGCCGTAGGGGGAACACTGAAGCTTTCTTT.

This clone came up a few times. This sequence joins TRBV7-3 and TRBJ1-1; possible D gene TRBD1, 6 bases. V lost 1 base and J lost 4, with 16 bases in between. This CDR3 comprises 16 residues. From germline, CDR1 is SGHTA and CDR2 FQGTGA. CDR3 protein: CASSLRGRGASTEAFF. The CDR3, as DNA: TGTGCCAGCAGCTTAAGGGGCAGGGGTGCGAGCACTGAAGCTTTCTTT. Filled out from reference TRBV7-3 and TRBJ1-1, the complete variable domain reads GAGVSQTPSNKVTEKGKYVELRCDPISGHTALYWYRQSLGQGPEFLIYFQGTGAADDSGLPNDRFFAVRPEGSVSTLKIQRTERGDSAVYLCASSLRGRGASTEAFFGQGTRLTVV.